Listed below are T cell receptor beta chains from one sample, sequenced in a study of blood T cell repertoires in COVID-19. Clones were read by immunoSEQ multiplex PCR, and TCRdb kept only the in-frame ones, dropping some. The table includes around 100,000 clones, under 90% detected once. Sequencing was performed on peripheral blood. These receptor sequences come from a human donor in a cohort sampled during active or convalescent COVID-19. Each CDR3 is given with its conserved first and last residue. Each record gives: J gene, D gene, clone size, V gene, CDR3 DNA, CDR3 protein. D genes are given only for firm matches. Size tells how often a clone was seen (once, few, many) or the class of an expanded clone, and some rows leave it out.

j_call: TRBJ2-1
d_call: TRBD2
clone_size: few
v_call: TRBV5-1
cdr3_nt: TGCGCCAGCAGCCCCAGGGGACTAGCGGGGTACAATGAGCAGTTCTTC
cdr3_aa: CASSPRGLAGYNEQFF

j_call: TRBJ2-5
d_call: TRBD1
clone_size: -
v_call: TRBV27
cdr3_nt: TGTGCCAGCAGTTCAAGGGACAGGGGGTTTAGGGAGACCCAGTACTTC
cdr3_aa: CASSSRDRGFRETQYF

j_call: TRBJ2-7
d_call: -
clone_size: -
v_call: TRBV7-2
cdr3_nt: TGTGCCAGCAGCTTGGGGCCTTCCTACGAGCAGTACTTC
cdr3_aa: CASSLGPSYEQYF

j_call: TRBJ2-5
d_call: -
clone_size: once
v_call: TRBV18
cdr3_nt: TGTGCCAGCTCATCAAGGACGGGGGGCCTAGGGGAGACCCAGTACTTC
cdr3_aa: CASSSRTGGLGETQYF

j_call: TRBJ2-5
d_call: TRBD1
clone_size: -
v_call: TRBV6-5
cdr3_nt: TGTGCCAGCAGTTATTTAGACAGGGTAGAGACCCAGTACTTC
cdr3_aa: CASSYLDRVETQYF

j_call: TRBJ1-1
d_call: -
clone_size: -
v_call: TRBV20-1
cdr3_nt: TGCAGTGCTAGTGAGGGGGGTTCAGTCACTGAAGCTTTCTTT
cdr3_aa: CSASEGGSVTEAFF

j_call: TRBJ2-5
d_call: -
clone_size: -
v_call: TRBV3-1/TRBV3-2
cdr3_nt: TGTGCCAGCAGCCAAGGCGGCCGGGGAGAGACCCAGTACTTC
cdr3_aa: CASSQGGRGETQYF

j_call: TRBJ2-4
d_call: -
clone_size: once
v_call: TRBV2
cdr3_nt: TGTGCCAGCAGAGACTTATTAGCCAAAAACATTCAGTACTTC
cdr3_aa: CASRDLLAKNIQYF

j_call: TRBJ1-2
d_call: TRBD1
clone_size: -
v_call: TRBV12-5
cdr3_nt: TGTGCTAGTGGTCATACGACAGGGGGCAGAGTTGGCTACACCTTC
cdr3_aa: CASGHTTGGRVGYTF

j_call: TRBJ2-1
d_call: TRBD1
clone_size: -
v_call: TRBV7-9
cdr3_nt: TGTGCCAGCAGCACGGGACAGGGGCGGCAGTTCTTC
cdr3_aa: CASSTGQGRQFF

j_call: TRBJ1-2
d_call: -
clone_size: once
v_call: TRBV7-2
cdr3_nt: TGTGCCAGCACCTTAGTCCGGGGGTCTCACTATGGCTACACCTTC
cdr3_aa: CASTLVRGSHYGYTF

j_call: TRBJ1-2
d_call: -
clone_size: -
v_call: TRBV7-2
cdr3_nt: TGTGCCAGCAGCTTATACCGGGGGAACTATGGCTACACCTTC
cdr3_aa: CASSLYRGNYGYTF

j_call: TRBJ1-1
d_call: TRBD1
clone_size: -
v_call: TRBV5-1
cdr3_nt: TGCGCCAGCAGCCCCAGGGGGCTGAACACTGAAGCTTTCTTT
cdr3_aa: CASSPRGLNTEAFF

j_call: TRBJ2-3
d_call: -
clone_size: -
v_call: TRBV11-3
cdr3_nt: TGTGCCAGCAGCCCCCGTTCGGATACGCAGTATTTT
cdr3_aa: CASSPRSDTQYF

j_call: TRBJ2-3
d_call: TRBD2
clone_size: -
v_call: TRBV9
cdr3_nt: TGTGCCAGCAGCGTTACGACTAGCGGGGGGGCCACAGATACGCAGTATTTT
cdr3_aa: CASSVTTSGGATDTQYF

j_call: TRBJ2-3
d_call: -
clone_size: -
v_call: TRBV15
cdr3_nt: TGTGCCACCAGCAGGGGGGGAGGAGGACGGACCAGGTCCACAGATACGCAGTATTTT
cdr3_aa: CATSRGGGGRTRSTDTQYF

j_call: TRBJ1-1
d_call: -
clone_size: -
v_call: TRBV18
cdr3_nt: TGTGCCAGCTCACGGCGACAGACGAACACTGAAGCTTTCTTT
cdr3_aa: CASSRRQTNTEAFF

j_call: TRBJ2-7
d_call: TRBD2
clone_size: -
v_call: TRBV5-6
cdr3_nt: TGTGCCAGCAGCGCCCTACTAGCGGGGGGCCTCAAGAGCGAGCAGTACTTC
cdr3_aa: CASSALLAGGLKSEQYF

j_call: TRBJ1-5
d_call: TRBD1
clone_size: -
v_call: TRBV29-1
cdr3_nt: TGCAGCGTTGGACAGGGGAACAATCAGCCCCAGCATTTT
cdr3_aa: CSVGQGNNQPQHF

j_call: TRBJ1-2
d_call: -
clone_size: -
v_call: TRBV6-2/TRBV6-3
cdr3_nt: TGTGCCAGCAGTCAGACAGGACGGGATGGCTACACCTTC
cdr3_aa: CASSQTGRDGYTF

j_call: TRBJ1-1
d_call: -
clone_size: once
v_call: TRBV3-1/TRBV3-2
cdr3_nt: TGTGCCAGCAGCCAAGATAACGGGTGGGGGGGCACTGAAGCTTTCTTT
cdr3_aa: CASSQDNGWGGTEAFF

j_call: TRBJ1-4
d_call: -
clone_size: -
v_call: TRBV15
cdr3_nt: TGTGCCACCAGCAGGTTAAATGAAAAACTGTTTTTT
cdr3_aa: CATSRLNEKLFF

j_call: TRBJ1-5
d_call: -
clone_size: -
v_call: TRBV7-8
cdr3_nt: TGTGCCAGCAGCTTAGTACTGGGGGGGCCCAACAATCAGCCCCAGCATTTT
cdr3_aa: CASSLVLGGPNNQPQHF

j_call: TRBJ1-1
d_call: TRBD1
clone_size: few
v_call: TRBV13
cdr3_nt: TGTGCCAGCAGCGTCCCAGGGGGTACTGAAGCTTTCTTT
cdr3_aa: CASSVPGGTEAFF

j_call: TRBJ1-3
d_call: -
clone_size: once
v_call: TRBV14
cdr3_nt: TGTGCCAGCAGCCAAGCGCGGGGTCTGGGTGGCACCATATATTTT
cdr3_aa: CASSQARGLGGTIYF

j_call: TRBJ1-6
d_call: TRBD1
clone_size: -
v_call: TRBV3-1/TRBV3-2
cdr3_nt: TGTGCCAGCAGCCAAGGGACAGGTCGTAATTCACCCCTCCACTTT
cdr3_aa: CASSQGTGRNSPLHF

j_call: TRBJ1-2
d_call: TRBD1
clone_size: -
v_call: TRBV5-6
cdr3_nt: TGTGCCAGCAGCCTCGGGACAGGGACCCCCTATGGCTACACCTTC
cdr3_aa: CASSLGTGTPYGYTF

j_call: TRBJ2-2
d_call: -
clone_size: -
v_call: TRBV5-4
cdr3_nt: TGTGCCAGCAGCTCCGAGTGGGGGGAGCTGTTTTTT
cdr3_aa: CASSSEWGELFF

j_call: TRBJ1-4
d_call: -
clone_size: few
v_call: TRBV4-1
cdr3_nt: TGCGCCAGCAGCAGAACAGGGATTGCTAATGAAAAACTGTTTTTT
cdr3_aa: CASSRTGIANEKLFF

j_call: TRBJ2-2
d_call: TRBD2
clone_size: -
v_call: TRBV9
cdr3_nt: TGTGCCAGCAGCGTAGTGGCCGCGACTAGCGATTCCGGGGAGCTGTTTTTT
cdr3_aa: CASSVVAATSDSGELFF

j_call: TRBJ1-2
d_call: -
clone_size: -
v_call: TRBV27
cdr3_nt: TGTGCCAGCAGTTTAGATACTCGGAGGGGCTACACCTTC
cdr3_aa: CASSLDTRRGYTF

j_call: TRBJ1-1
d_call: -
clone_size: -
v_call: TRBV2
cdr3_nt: TGTGCCAGCAGTGACGCCGGACAGACGAACACTGAAGCTTTCTTT
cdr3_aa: CASSDAGQTNTEAFF

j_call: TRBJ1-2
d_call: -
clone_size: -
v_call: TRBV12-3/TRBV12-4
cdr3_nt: TGTGCCGGAAGGGACATATATGGCTACACCTTC
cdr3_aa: CAGRDIYGYTF

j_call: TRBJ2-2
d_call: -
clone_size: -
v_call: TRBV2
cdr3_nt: TGTGCCAGCAGTGTGAGGCGGGACAGTGGGGAGCTGTTTTTT
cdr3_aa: CASSVRRDSGELFF

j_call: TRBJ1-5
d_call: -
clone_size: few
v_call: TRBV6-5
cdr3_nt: TGTGCCACCTCGACAGACCATAGCAATCAGCCCCAGCATTTT
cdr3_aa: CATSTDHSNQPQHF